Each of the 14 T cell receptor beta chains below was sequenced from the same sample in a study of beta chain features in type 1 diabetes. Broader study findings: All four CD4+ subsets of Type 1 diabetes patients contained TCRB CDR3s that were moderately but significantly shorter.

Reverse transcribing all isolated RNA meant expressed TCRB transcripts were sequenced. Assay: immunoSEQ multiplex PCR; the TCRdb copy retains only in-frame clones and omits some. This table has about 740,000 clones, around 15% appearing once. These receptors are not linked to any known antigen. Sequenced input: naive CD4+ T cells from blood. These receptors all come from a man aged 18 to 29 with type 1 diabetes.

This chain uses TRBV10-3 with TRBJ1-6, with a weak D call TRBD1 (5 bases). This CDR3 comprises 14 residues. V gave up 10 bases and J gave up 10 bases, with 20 bases separating them. Germline CDR1 reads ENHRY; CDR2 reads SYGVKD. The CDR3 nucleotides read TGTGCCAGCACCGGGGACGGGACTGGCTCACCCCTCCACTTT. Translated, it gives CASTGDGTGSPLHF.

The V call is TRBV9, the J call TRBJ2-3, with 8 bases matching TRBD2. Trimming took 1 base from V and 5 from J; bases not matched to a gene: 6. The germline V gene has CDR1 SGDLS and CDR2 YYNGEE. This CDR3 is 15 amino acids long. This CDR3 is CASSVNAGGGDTQYF. For the CDR3, the DNA is TGTGCCAGCAGCGTAAACGCGGGGGGCGGAGATACGCAGTATTTT.

The chain carries TRBV29-1 and TRBJ2-1, with 8 bases matching TRBD2. V shed 1 base and J 9 bases; nucleotides not matched to a gene: 11. This CDR3 spans 15 amino acids. Germline values: CDR1 SQVTM, CDR2 ANQGSEA. The CDR3 region has the DNA TGCAGCGTTGAAGTTTACGGGGGGGCCGAGTTTGAGCAGTTCTTC. Amino acid sequence: CSVEVYGGAEFEQFF.

A few counts support this clone. The J gene is TRBJ2-2, the V gene TRBV19, with no clear D. CDR3 size: 13 residues. Trimming took 3 bases from V and 2 from J, leaving 4 bases between them. The V gene's germline CDR1 is LNHDA and CDR2 SQIVND (reference sequence). Here the CDR3 DNA reads TGTGCCAGTAGTATCTTTAACACCGGGGAGCTGTTTTTT. Protein product: CASSIFNTGELFF.

This clone has more than one count but fewer than ten. The chain is built from TRBV6-1 and TRBJ1-1; a weak D match, TRBD1 (5 bases). V lost 2 bases, J lost 6 bases, and 22 bases lay in between. The V gene's germline CDR1 is MNHNS and CDR2 SASEGT. The CDR3 extends over 17 amino acids. In DNA form, the CDR3 reads TGTGCCAGCAGTGAAAGAGGAAGGGGAGGCCCGTCGTCTGAAGCTTTCTTT. Protein: CASSERGRGGPSSEAFF.

The gene calls are TRBV15 and TRBJ1-5; TRBD1 is a possible D gene (6 bases). The ends were cut back, 3 bases at V and 3 bases at J, with 9 bases in the middle. Looked up from germline, CDR1 is LNHNV and CDR2 is YYDKDF (reference sequence). CDR3 length: 14 residues. For the CDR3, the DNA is TGTGCCACCAGCAGTCCAGGGGCCAATCAGCCCCAGCATTTT. Translated: CATSSPGANQPQHF.

The chain is built from TRBV27 and TRBJ2-1, with D uncertain. Trimming took 3 bases from V and 2 from J, leaving 11 bases between them. The germline V gene encodes CDR1 MNHEY and CDR2 SMNVEV (reference sequence). The CDR3 is 15 amino acids. As DNA, the CDR3 is TGTGCCAGCAGTTTCCGAATGGCGCCCTACAATGAGCAGTTCTTC. Translated, it gives CASSFRMAPYNEQFF.

This clone was counted between two and nine times. The rearrangement joins TRBV30 to TRBJ1-2; D not resolved. Trimming removed 3 bases from V and 4 bases from J, with 9 bases in between. The CDR3 runs 12 residues. The germline V gene has CDR1 GTSNPN and CDR2 SVGIG (reference sequence). The CDR3 loop reads CAWRDGPYGYTF. CDR3 bases: TGTGCCTGGAGGGACGGCCCCTATGGCTACACCTTC.

J is TRBJ1-1 and V is TRBV5-1; no firm D call. The CDR3 is 14 amino acids. Per the germline V gene, CDR1 is SGHRS and CDR2 is YFSETQ. The ends were cut back, 4 bases at V and 7 bases at J, with 17 bases in the middle. Here the CDR3 reads CASSPGAVSNEAFF. CDR3 DNA sequence: TGCGCCAGCAGCCCCGGTGCCGTTTCAAATGAAGCTTTCTTT.

The chain employs TRBV4-1 and TRBJ2-3; TRBD1 agrees at 8 bases. The CDR3 runs to 15 residues. Trimming removed 4 bases from V and 0 bases from J; junction bases left unmatched: 3. Germline values: CDR1 MGHRA, CDR2 YSYEKL. The CDR3 DNA sequence: TGCGCCAGCAGCCGTTGGGACAGGAGCACAGATACGCAGTATTTT. Translation: CASSRWDRSTDTQYF.

Note on this clone: Other DNA sequences in the sample encode the same CDR3. The chain has TRBV18 and TRBJ1-2; D remains ambiguous. Germline assignment: CDR1 KGHSH and CDR2 LQKENI. This CDR3 is 13 amino acids long. V shed 2 bases and J shed 3 bases, with 7 bases lying between them. CDR3 nucleotides: TGTGCCAGCTCACCAACGACGGACTATGGCTACACCTTC. Translated: CASSPTTDYGYTF. Supplemented by reference TRBV18 and TRBJ1-2, the full variable domain reads NAGVMQNPRHLVRRRGQEARLRCSPMKGHSHVYWYRQLPEEGLKFMVYLQKENIIDESGMPKERFSAEFPKEGPSILRIQQVVRGDSAAYFCASSPTTDYGYTFGSGTRLTVV.

V gene TRBV9 combines with J gene TRBJ1-3, with D perhaps matching TRBD1 (6 bases). The CDR3 consists of 15 residues. CDR1 is SGDLS and CDR2 is YYNGEE in the germline V gene. Deletions cut 7 bases from V and 4 bases from J, with 18 bases between. For the CDR3, the DNA is TGTGCCAGCGGAGTCCGGACAGCCTACGGAAACACCATATATTTT. Its translation: CASGVRTAYGNTIYF.

This clone came up a few times. This rearrangement joins TRBV13 to TRBJ2-5; no firm D call. This CDR3 contains 13 residues. Germline lookup yields CDR1 PRHDT and CDR2 FYEKMQ (reference sequence). V lost 0 bases and J lost 5, with 7 bases in between. The chain's CDR3 is CASSLGEMETQYF. The DNA of the CDR3 is TGTGCCAGCAGCTTAGGCGAGATGGAGACCCAGTACTTC.

There are a few counts of this clone. The chain employs TRBV6-5 and TRBJ1-2; TRBD1 might be the D (5 bases). V lost 10 bases to trimming and J lost 1 base, with 13 bases between them. The germline V gene has CDR1 MNHEY and CDR2 SVGAGI. The CDR3 is made up of 13 amino acids. The CDR3 bases are TGTGCCACCATCTCGGGGGGTAACTATGGCTACACCTTC. This codes for CATISGGNYGYTF.